Shown below are 12 T cell receptor beta chains from a single sample sequenced in a study of blood T cell repertoires in COVID-19. Produced via immunoSEQ multiplex PCR; TCRdb's table is partial and in-frame only. The sample carries roughly 100,000 clones, about 80% recorded once. The sequencing sample was made of peripheral blood. The receptors were gathered from a human donor in a cohort sampled during active COVID-19.

The V gene is TRBV5-1, the J gene TRBJ1-1, with D possibly being TRBD1 (6 bases). Germline values: CDR1 SGHRS, CDR2 YFSETQ. V was cut by 0 bases and J by 2 bases, with 14 bases left in between. The CDR3 totals 16 residues. The CDR3 bases are TGCGCCAGCAGCTTGGACCCCGGGACACCCAACACTGAAGCTTTCTTT. Its translation is CASSLDPGTPNTEAFF.

This chain joins TRBV5-4 and TRBJ2-7; 7 bases align to TRBD2. The trim removed 1 base at V and 2 bases at J, leaving 6 bases unmatched. Per germline, CDR1 SGHNT and CDR2 YYREEE (reference sequence). The CDR3 covers 15 residues. The chain's CDR3 is CASSLSLSGTYEQYF. The CDR3 nucleotides read TGTGCCAGCAGCTTGAGTCTCAGCGGGACCTACGAGCAGTACTTC.

The gene calls are TRBV2 and TRBJ1-2; D ambiguous. CDR1 is SNHLY, CDR2 FYNNEI, per germline. The CDR3 is 13 residues long. The V and J ends lost 2 bases and 8 bases respectively, with 12 bases between them. This chain's CDR3 is CASSESGYGGYTF. In DNA, the CDR3 is TGTGCCAGCAGTGAAAGCGGATACGGGGGCTACACCTTC. Combining the CDR3 with reference TRBV2 and TRBJ1-2 gives the whole variable domain EPEVTQTPSHQVTQMGQEVILRCVPISNHLYFYWYRQILGQKVEFLVSFYNNEISEKSEIFDDQFSVERPDGSNFTLKIRSTKLEDSAMYFCASSESGYGGYTFGSGTRLTVV.

This chain uses TRBV14 with TRBJ2-7; TRBD1 agrees at 11 bases. The CDR3 is made up of 16 amino acids. The V segment lost 1 base and the J segment 3 bases; nucleotides outside the gene matches: 5. Germline V gene sequence: CDR1 SGHDN, CDR2 FVKESK. The CDR3 reads CASSQALGTGGYEQYF. Written as DNA, the CDR3 is TGTGCCAGCAGCCAAGCCCTGGGGACAGGGGGCTACGAGCAGTACTTC.

The chain combines TRBV20-1 with TRBJ1-2; D gene unclear. CDR1 and CDR2 from the germline V gene are DFQATT and SNEGSKA (reference sequence). V was pared by 3 bases and J by 1 base, with 6 bases between. The CDR3 length is 12 residues. The CDR3 DNA follows: TGCAGTGCTAGTTACAGTAACTATGGCTACACCTTC. The encoded protein is CSASYSNYGYTF.

The CDR3 protein is CASTTGNSPLHF. Here the CDR3 DNA reads TGTGCCAGCACTACAGGGAATTCACCCCTCCACTTT. The V and J genes are TRBV12-3 or TRBV12-4 and TRBJ1-6; D is perhaps TRBD1 (6 bases). Trimming removed 7 bases at V and 7 bases at J, with 8 bases between. The CDR3 loop spans 12 amino acids.

Here the CDR3 reads CASSIRGREFAGGLNEQYF. The CDR3, as DNA: TGTGCCAGTAGTATCCGTGGCCGGGAGTTCGCGGGAGGGCTCAACGAGCAGTACTTC. The chain recombines TRBV19 with TRBJ2-7; 9 nucleotides line up with TRBD2. The V and J ends lost 3 bases and 5 bases, in that order; junction bases with no gene match: 20. Germline CDR1 and CDR2: LNHDA and SQIVND (reference sequence). The CDR3 has 19 residues. The full variable domain, completed using reference TRBV19 and TRBJ2-7, is DGGITQSPKYLFRKEGQNVTLSCEQNLNHDAMYWYRQDPGQGLRLIYYSQIVNDFQKGDIAEGYSVSREKKESFPLTVTSAQKNPTAFYLCASSIRGREFAGGLNEQYFGPGTRLTVT.

The CDR3 coding sequence is TGTGCCAGCAGTTACACCGGAGGAGGGGTCACAGATACGCAGTATTTT. It codes for CASSYTGGGVTDTQYF. The genes are TRBV6-6 and TRBJ2-3, with D possibly being TRBD2 (6 bases). The V end was cut by 2 bases, the J end by 2 bases, with 14 bases between. The CDR3 is 16 amino acids. CDR1 MNHNY and CDR2 SVGAGI come from the germline V gene (reference sequence).

This chain links TRBV10-2 with TRBJ1-1; unclear D gene. Germline-derived CDR1 and CDR2 are WSHSY and SAAADI. CDR3 size: 14 residues. V lost 5 bases and J 4 bases, leaving 14 bases between the germline ends. The CDR3 coding sequence is TGCGCCAGCAGTCCGACGGGAAGTGTCACTGAAGCTTTCTTT. Protein sequence: CASSPTGSVTEAFF.

The chain has TRBV7-9 and TRBJ1-2; D not certain. Germline lookup yields CDR1 SEHNR and CDR2 FQNEAQ (reference sequence). The germline V and J ends were trimmed by 3 bases and 6 bases, with 11 bases remaining between them. This CDR3 comprises 13 residues. CDR3 amino acids: CASSLGQNDGYTF. The CDR3 coding sequence is TGTGCCAGCAGCTTGGGCCAGAACGATGGCTACACCTTC.

J is TRBJ2-7 and V is TRBV11-2; TRBD2 might be the D (5 bases). The germline V gene encodes CDR1 SGHAT and CDR2 FQNNGV. There are 13 residues in the CDR3. Trimming took off 3 bases at V and 1 base at J, with 7 bases between the two ends. The CDR3, as DNA: TGTGCCAGCAGCTTTGAGGGTTCCTACGAGCAGTACTTC. Its translation: CASSFEGSYEQYF.

The rearrangement joins TRBV27 to TRBJ1-5; TRBD1 might be the D (6 bases). Trimming took 2 bases from V and 2 from J, leaving 13 bases between them. Per germline, CDR1 MNHEY and CDR2 SMNVEV (reference sequence). The CDR3 contains 16 residues. The CDR3 nucleotides read TGTGCCAGCAGTTTAAGGGGGGGGCGCGGCAATCAGCCCCAGCATTTT. Its translation: CASSLRGGRGNQPQHF.